This T cell receptor beta chain was captured by sequencing in a study of post-analysis software for immune sequencing data. Study-level points and caveats: Multiple sclerosis patients showed significantly lower normalized Chao1 diversity than controls did.

Of note for this clonotype: Its cognate antigen is unknown.

Each TCR beta cDNA library carried unique molecular identifiers. TCRdb re-analysed the PCR reads in MiXCR, keeping a single row per CDR3 protein. The data contain fewer than 700,000 distinct CDR3 sequences, 44% of them seen just once; the ten biggest clones take up 1.7%. This clonotype was obtained from a girl under 18 with multiple sclerosis. Sequencing was done on a sample of blood.

The CDR3 DNA follows: TGTGCCACCGAGGGGGGGGAGACCTACGAGCAGTACTTC. It yields the protein CATEGGETYEQYF. V gene TRBV7-9 combines with J gene TRBJ2-7; possibly TRBD2 for D (7 bases). Germline values: CDR1 SEHNR, CDR2 FQNEAQ (reference sequence). Deletions cut 10 bases from V and 2 bases from J, with 15 bases between. This CDR3 region has 13 residues.